This TCR beta chain is drawn from a study of beta chain features in type 1 diabetes (dated by TCRdb to 2016 to 2019). Regarding the complete study: Mean age, gender distribution, total cell number and subset yield were not different between patients and healthy donors. In the study, recently diagnosed type 1 diabetes patients and matched healthy donors were compared on the TCRB repertoires of their sorted circulating CD4+ T cell subsets. Whereas all 30 or so donors provided naive and central memory subsets, regulatory and stem cell-like memory subsets were isolated from just 8 patients and roughly 8 healthy donors. Across all samples, roughly 110,000,000 sorted cells were examined, and cell number per subset correlated strongly with RNA yield. Summary of the overall study and its limitations: Because small numbers of individuals were included in the HLA sub-analyses, any influence of HLA type on TCRB rearrangement was left unresolved. Patients with type 1 diabetes made fewer insertions and deleted more nucleotides at VDJ recombination sites, implying thymic rearrangement abnormalities. Naive, central memory and regulatory TCRB repertoires appeared more similar among patients than among healthy donors. Shorter templates might be favored by PCR, yet because patient and control samples were amplified and corrected together, any such skew would affect both groups equally. In all four CD4+ subsets, TCRB CDR3 length was moderately but significantly shorter in type 1 diabetes patients. Sequencing cDNA rather than genomic DNA could over-represent highly expressing activated cells, although activation and CD3 levels did not differ between groups.

All of the isolated RNA was reverse transcribed with the High Capacity cDNA Reverse Transcription Kit, so expressed TCRB transcripts were sequenced. Naive, central memory and regulatory T cell samples underwent deep immunoSEQ sequencing, averaging around 3.9 million total reads per sample. Sorted cells were lysed in RLT buffer, and RNA was extracted using DNase-treated RNeasy Micro or Mini kits according to cell number. Each cell subset was processed separately to prevent cross-contamination, with patient and healthy donor samples processed together. Using the immunoSEQ multiplex PCR, TCRB sequences were amplified from cDNA into 87-bp fragments spanning the CDR3 region. Amplicons were sequenced on the Illumina HiSeq platform. From the authors' description of their analysis: Synthetic template baselines were used to correct PCR bias computationally, reads within Hamming distance 2 were collapsed together, and singletons that could not be merged were discarded. By aligning reads against IMGT, V, D and J genes, CDR3 length, and insertions or deletions at six rearrangement sites were assigned. Clonotype counts were normalized to sorted cell number within each subset before computing true diversity and Gini coefficients with the tcR R package. The overlap coefficient, calculated on TCRB nucleotide sequences, was used to quantify repertoire sharing. Out-of-frame TCRB sequences from naive cells were analyzed as a proxy for the pre-selection repertoire. Drawn from immuneACCESS, this table holds only the in-frame rearrangements with V and J called that TCRdb kept. Clones are partly lost; checked studies trace under half to an unresolved V gene and leave the rest unexplained. The V and J calls and clone size come from that table; D and trimming were worked out from the DNA. Recorded for this sample are about 360,000 clones; 10% to 15% of them occurred a single time. The top ten hold more than 0.015% of the sample.

V loses 3 bases at its end and J loses 6 bases; junction bases beyond the gene matches: 2. Its CDR3 holds 14 amino acids, cysteine through phenylalanine. Here the CDR3 DNA is all that survives: 42 bases in frame from base 1. For CDR1 and CDR2, the germline V gene lists SGHTA and FQGTGA. As regards this clone: It lacks a known antigen. The input lacks base qualities; no much larger clone sits a single base away.

Each donor gave one peripheral blood draw, averaging approximately 120 mL, which was collected into heparinised tubes. A BD FACSAria II was used to sort naive, central memory, regulatory and stem cell-like memory CD4+ T cells with a panel that included CD45RO, CCR7, CD25, CD127, CD95 and CD27. A purity above 98% was achieved for all sorted populations. Right away, PBMCs were isolated by Lymphoprep density gradient centrifugation and were stained directly, with no culture step. So that batch effects would be minimized, each experiment stained and sorted samples in pairs, pairing one healthy donor with one patient.

This clonotype originated in a man younger than 30 in good health. This chain is built from TRBV7-3 and TRBJ2-3; TRBD2 lines up with 11 middle nucleotides. Sequencing input: naive CD4+ T cells from blood. The sample's cell subset or site, from its label and the paper: true naive CD4+ T cells. The DNA reads TGTGCCAGCAGCTTGGGGACTAGCGGTGATACGCAGTATTTT. It translates to CASSLGTSGDTQYF.